This TCR beta chain is from a study of PD-1 blockade in classical Hodgkin lymphoma. Whole-study results and caveats: Newly diagnosed and completely responding patients shared comparable baseline diversity. Lower baseline TCR diversity was reported for newly diagnosed patients than for healthy donors. By C4D1, CD4+ diversity increased significantly, especially in complete responders. What drove the repertoire differences, possibly disease activity or prior therapy, has not been defined.

Relapse was seen in all patients after autologous stem cell transplantation, and brentuximab vedotin exposure was variable. Some clones are missing from TCRdb's copy, which holds only in-frame ones; the method was immunoSEQ multiplex PCR. The repertoire holds 6,500 to 7,500 clones, with around 79% as singletons. This CDR3 contains 19 residues. Turning to this clone: The antigen remains undetermined.

This specimen consisted of peripheral blood mononuclear cells (PBMCs), obtained before the second cycle of nivolumab. The TCR sequence derives from a human donor with classical Hodgkin lymphoma. This chain joins TRBV21-1 and TRBJ2-7; TRBD2 was called by the table and not checked on the DNA. TRBV21-1 is given as a pseudogene. The CDR3 protein is CASSLQGLAGASCSYEQYF. Written as DNA, the CDR3 is TGTGCCAGCAGCTTGCAAGGACTAGCGGGAGCTTCGTGCTCCTACGAGCAGTACTTC.